Listed below are T cell receptor beta chains from one sample, sequenced in a study of blood T cells in healthy people across ages. TCRdb reprocessed the 5' RACE reads via MiXCR and lists one record per CDR3 protein. The sample holds about 1.1 million distinct CDR3 sequences, 35% to 40% seen once. Sequencing input: blood. The receptor set was obtained from a man younger than 30 in good health. CDR3s include the opening cysteine and the closing phenylalanine or tryptophan. A D gene is named only where the DNA matches it firmly. Clone size appears in some rows only: once, few, many, or a class for an expanded clone.

clone_size d_call j_call v_call cdr3_aa cdr3_nt
- TRBD2 TRBJ2-3 TRBV5-4 CASSSGLAFLPDTQYF TGTGCCAGCAGCTCGGGACTAGCCTTCCTACCAGATACGCAGTATTTT
- - TRBJ1-2 TRBV5-6 CASHKERESGYTF TGTGCCAGCCATAAAGAGAGGGAATCTGGCTACACCTTC
few - TRBJ2-1 TRBV5-1 CASSLWSGYKNNNEQFF TGCGCCAGCAGCTTGTGGTCGGGATACAAGAATAACAATGAGCAGTTCTTC
- TRBD1 TRBJ1-5 TRBV25-1 CASSVDRVSNQPQHF TGTGCCAGCAGTGTAGACAGGGTGAGCAATCAGCCCCAGCATTTT
once - TRBJ2-7 TRBV20-1 CSAQDSSSYEQYF TGCAGTGCTCAGGACTCGAGCTCCTACGAGCAGTACTTC
- - TRBJ2-7 TRBV6-5 CASSYPADHLNEQYF TGTGCCAGCAGTTACCCCGCGGACCATCTGAACGAGCAGTACTTC
- - TRBJ2-2 TRBV19 CASREGINSGELFF TGTGCCAGTAGAGAAGGGATTAATTCCGGGGAGCTGTTTTTT
- - TRBJ2-2 TRBV4-2 CASSQSTKANTGELFF TGTGCCAGCAGCCAATCGACTAAAGCGAACACCGGGGAGCTGTTTTTT
few - TRBJ2-1 TRBV20-1 CSAREGSGYNEQFF TGCAGTGCTAGGGAGGGGAGTGGGTACAATGAGCAGTTCTTC
few TRBD1 TRBJ1-4 TRBV20-1 CSASTGTGGMKLFF TGCAGTGCTAGCACCGGGACAGGGGGAATGAAACTGTTTTTT
- - TRBJ1-1 TRBV6-1 CAGRNSGHVLNTEAFF TGTGCCGGCAGGAACTCGGGACACGTTCTGAACACTGAAGCTTTCTTT
- TRBD1 TRBJ1-4 TRBV4-2 CASSRGQGPSEKLFF TGTGCCAGCAGCCGAGGACAGGGGCCAAGTGAAAAACTGTTTTTT
- - TRBJ2-2 TRBV3-1 CASSQHPLLAQELFF TGTGCCAGCAGCCAACATCCTCTTCTCGCCCAGGAGCTGTTTTTT
many - TRBJ2-1 TRBV12-3/TRBV12-4 CASSSRGDEQFF TGTGCCAGCAGTTCAAGGGGGGATGAGCAGTTCTTC
- - TRBJ2-7 TRBV29-1 CSVERGDEQYF TGCAGCGTTGAGAGAGGGGACGAGCAGTACTTC
few - TRBJ1-2 TRBV7-2 CASSLNGAGASYGYTF TGTGCCAGCAGCCTCAATGGGGCAGGGGCGAGCTATGGCTACACCTTC
few TRBD1 TRBJ2-5 TRBV5-1 CASSLGQGSKRWYF TGCGCCAGCAGCCTGGGACAGGGATCCAAGAGGTGGTACTTC
- TRBD1 TRBJ2-7 TRBV11-2 CTSSLGQDTYEQYF TGTACCAGCAGCTTAGGACAGGATACCTACGAGCAGTACTTC
few - TRBJ2-5 TRBV29-1 CSGVGTQETQYF TGCAGCGGCGTCGGGACTCAAGAGACCCAGTACTTC
- TRBD1 TRBJ2-5 TRBV4-1 CASSDGPGQGETQYF TGCGCCAGCAGCGACGGACCGGGACAGGGAGAGACCCAGTACTTC
few TRBD2 TRBJ2-7 TRBV12-3/TRBV12-4 CASSFPASGGYMNEQYF TGTGCCAGCAGTTTCCCGGCTAGCGGGGGGTATATGAATGAGCAGTACTTC
- TRBD2 TRBJ2-1 TRBV11-2 CASSFLSGLGVSEQFF TGTGCCAGCAGCTTCTTATCTGGACTAGGTGTGTCTGAGCAGTTCTTC
few TRBD2 TRBJ2-3 TRBV27 CASSLLTAGGPTDTQYF TGTGCCAGCAGTTTACTTACGGCGGGGGGGCCCACAGATACGCAGTATTTT
few TRBD1 TRBJ1-5 TRBV15 CATSTGQAINQPQHF TGTGCCACCAGCACCGGACAGGCGATCAATCAGCCCCAGCATTTT
- - TRBJ1-5 TRBV7-8 CASSLVTGEDSNQPQHF TGTGCCAGCAGCTTAGTTACGGGGGAAGATAGCAATCAGCCCCAGCATTTT
- - TRBJ2-5 TRBV4-3 CASSQGWRGHFGTQYF TGCGCCAGCAGCCAAGGATGGCGGGGGCACTTTGGGACCCAGTACTTC
- - TRBJ1-1 TRBV7-9 CASSFFGHELMNTEAFF TGTGCCAGCAGCTTTTTCGGCCACGAGTTAATGAACACTGAAGCTTTCTTT
many TRBD2 TRBJ2-1 TRBV28 CASRPGGSYNEQFF TGTGCCAGCAGGCCCGGGGGGTCCTACAATGAGCAGTTCTTC
few - TRBJ2-3 TRBV24-1 CATSENVLGDTQYF TGTGCCACCAGTGAGAATGTCCTGGGGGATACGCAGTATTTT
few TRBD1 TRBJ2-7 TRBV20-1 CSAPTPGQGSVSYEQYF TGCAGTGCTCCTACACCGGGACAGGGTAGCGTCTCCTACGAGCAGTACTTC
few - TRBJ1-2 TRBV5-1 CASSLAQDPLNYGYTF TGCGCCAGCAGCTTGGCACAGGACCCCCTTAACTATGGCTACACCTTC
- - TRBJ1-4 TRBV12-3/TRBV12-4 CANRINGEKLFF TGTGCCAACAGGATTAATGGGGAAAAACTGTTTTTT
- - TRBJ2-1 TRBV7-9 CASSLEGVHTNEQFF TGTGCCAGCAGCTTAGAAGGGGTACATACAAATGAGCAGTTCTTC
- - TRBJ2-5 TRBV12-3/TRBV12-4 CASRGGGETQYF TGTGCCTCTCGAGGTGGGGGAGAGACCCAGTACTTC
- TRBD2 TRBJ2-5 TRBV7-3 CASSLSLASGEETQYF TGTGCCAGCAGCTTAAGTTTGGCTAGCGGGGAAGAGACCCAGTACTTC
few TRBD2 TRBJ2-1 TRBV6-2/TRBV6-3 CASSYPTSGLYNEQFF TGTGCCAGCAGTTACCCGACTAGCGGATTGTACAATGAGCAGTTCTTC
- - TRBJ1-2 TRBV18 CASSPREQRLRGYTF TGTGCCAGCTCACCACGGGAACAGCGTTTGAGAGGCTACACCTTC
- - TRBJ2-7 TRBV3-1 CASSPGGAEQYF TGTGCCAGCAGCCCAGGTGGGGCTGAGCAGTACTTC
- - TRBJ2-2 TRBV20-1 CSAISGIGTGELFF TGCAGTGCTATCTCAGGGATCGGCACCGGGGAGCTGTTTTTT
once - TRBJ1-1 TRBV15 CATSYRPLSGTEAFF TGTGCCACCAGCTATCGGCCCCTTAGTGGCACTGAAGCTTTCTTT
few - TRBJ1-2 TRBV14 CASSPIFWDHQRGGYTF TGTGCCAGCAGCCCCATCTTCTGGGACCATCAAAGGGGTGGCTACACCTTC
- - TRBJ2-5 TRBV3-1 CAGSQEGTFGETQYF TGTGCCGGCAGCCAAGAGGGGACTTTTGGTGAGACCCAGTACTTC
few TRBD2 TRBJ2-3 TRBV7-8 CASSSFKETAGPPLSTDTQYF TGTGCCAGCAGCTCCTTCAAAGAGACAGCGGGGCCACCACTTAGCACAGATACGCAGTATTTT
few - TRBJ2-1 TRBV12-3/TRBV12-4 CASSLAVGEDEQFF TGTGCCAGCAGTTTAGCGGTAGGGGAAGATGAGCAGTTCTTC
few - TRBJ1-2 TRBV27 CASGPNGAGNYGYTF TGTGCCAGCGGACCAAACGGGGCAGGGAACTATGGCTACACCTTC
- - TRBJ1-5 TRBV6-5 CASSSDTQSNQPQHF TGTGCCAGCAGTTCCGACACGCAGAGCAATCAGCCCCAGCATTTT
few TRBD1 TRBJ2-3 TRBV28 CASRTGYTDTQYF TGTGCCAGCAGGACAGGGTACACAGATACGCAGTATTTT
- TRBD1 TRBJ1-2 TRBV6-5 CASSSGTGSGGYTF TGTGCCAGCAGTTCCGGGACAGGGAGCGGTGGCTACACCTTC
once - TRBJ1-1 TRBV27 CASSLSTRPLGDTEAFF TGTGCCAGCAGTTTATCTACCAGGCCATTAGGGGACACTGAAGCTTTCTTT
- - TRBJ1-5 TRBV10-3 CAISGGGRGGDQPQHF TGTGCCATCAGCGGTGGTGGAAGGGGAGGGGATCAGCCCCAGCATTTT
- - TRBJ2-5 TRBV13 CASSEDPGVNEQYF TGTGCCAGCAGCGAAGACCCGGGAGTCAATGAGCAGTACTTC
few - TRBJ1-2 TRBV10-2 CASSESKQRLGYTF TGCGCCAGCAGTGAGTCGAAACAGCGCCTAGGCTACACCTTC
- TRBD1 TRBJ1-4 TRBV9 CASSSGQVPNEKLFF TGTGCCAGCAGCTCAGGACAGGTCCCTAATGAAAAACTGTTTTTT
- - TRBJ1-2 TRBV5-1 CASGDQGPSDYGYTF TGCGCCAGCGGAGACCAAGGACCCTCCGACTATGGCTACACCTTC